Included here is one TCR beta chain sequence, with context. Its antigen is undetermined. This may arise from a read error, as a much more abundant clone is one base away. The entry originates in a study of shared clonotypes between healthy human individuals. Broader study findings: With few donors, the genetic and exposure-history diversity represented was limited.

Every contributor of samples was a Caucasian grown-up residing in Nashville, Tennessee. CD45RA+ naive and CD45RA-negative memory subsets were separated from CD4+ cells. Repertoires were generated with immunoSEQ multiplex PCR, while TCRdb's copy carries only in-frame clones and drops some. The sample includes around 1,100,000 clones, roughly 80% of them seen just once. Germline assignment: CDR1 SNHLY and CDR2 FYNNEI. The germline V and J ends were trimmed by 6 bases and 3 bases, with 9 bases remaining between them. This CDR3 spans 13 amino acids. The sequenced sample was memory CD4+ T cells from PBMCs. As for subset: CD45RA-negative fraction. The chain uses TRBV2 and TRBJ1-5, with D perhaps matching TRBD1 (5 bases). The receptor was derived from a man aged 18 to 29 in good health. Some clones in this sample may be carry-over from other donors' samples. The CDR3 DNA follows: TGTGCCAGCAGCTCGGGACTCAATCAGCCCCAGCATTTT. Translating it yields CASSSGLNQPQHF.